Listed here is a single T cell receptor beta chain. Enrolled through a virtual design, the participants were between roughly 18 and 95 years of age and came from 24 US areas. Participant reports of clinical history set cohort assignment. The sample originates from a study of blood T cell repertoires in COVID-19. Study in general: The analysed material was cDNA or gDNA that came from T cells, B-cell-depleted T cells, or PBMCs.

Original processing notes: Amplification of reference gene primers was used by the study to estimate nucleated cell counts. Produced via immunoSEQ multiplex PCR; TCRdb's table is partial and in-frame only. V, J and clone size are taken as reported in that table, and D and trimming were inferred from the DNA itself. The table includes about 250,000 clones, about 80% detected once. CDR3 length: 13 amino acids. V was pared by 7 bases and J by 6 bases, with 8 bases of the junction left unmatched. Sequenced material: PBMCs or T cells enriched from blood (not recorded which). The origin of this receptor is a man over 45 who had recovered from COVID-19. V usage is TRBV12-3 or TRBV12-4 and J usage is TRBJ1-2; 7 nucleotides agree with TRBD1. CDR3 loop: CASTSFRGDGYTF. CDR3 nucleotides: TGTGCCAGCACCTCTTTCAGGGGGGATGGCTACACCTTC.